Listed here are 26 T cell receptor beta chains from one sample, sequenced in a study of blood T cell repertoires in COVID-19 (dated by TCRdb to the early 2020s). The library was made by the immunoSEQ multiplex PCR assay. TCRdb mirrors the immuneACCESS table, restricted to in-frame sequences. Some clones are absent from its copies; in checked studies, under half trace to an unresolved V gene, and the reason for the others is unknown. Across this sample there are 160,000 or so clones, with around 84% seen only once. The ten largest clonotypes hold approximately 0.99% of the sample. Sequences were obtained from peripheral blood. The receptors shown here come from a man aged 35-49 years with acute or convalescent COVID-19.

The rearrangement links TRBV7-9 to TRBJ2-3; tentative D call: TRBD1 (6 bases). The V end was cut by 6 bases, the J end by 5 bases, with 15 bases between. The V gene's germline CDR1 is SEHNR and CDR2 FQNEAQ (reference sequence). CDR3 length equals 14 residues. The CDR3 nucleotides are TGTGCCAGCAGGTCGCAGGGGTTCGAAGATACGCAGTATTTT. It yields the protein CASRSQGFEDTQYF.

The chain links TRBV9 to TRBJ2-2; 10 bases line up with TRBD1. This CDR3 contains 14 residues. Germline V gives CDR1 SGDLS, CDR2 YYNGEE. After removal of 3 bases from V and 4 bases from J, the junction contained 0 bases not matched to a gene. The CDR3 DNA follows: TGTGCCAGCAGCGGGACAGGGGGCACCGGGGAGCTGTTTTTT. Its protein product is CASSGTGGTGELFF. Supplemented by reference TRBV9 and TRBJ2-2, the full variable domain reads DSGVTQTPKHLITATGQRVTLRCSPRSGDLSVYWYQQSLDQGLQFLIQYYNGEERAKGNILERFSAQQFPDLHSELNLSSLELGDSALYFCASSGTGGTGELFFGEGSRLTVL.

The chain is built from TRBV4-3 and TRBJ1-1, with a weak D call TRBD1 (6 bases). In germline, CDR1 is LGHNA, CDR2 YSLEER. V lost 0 bases and J 4 bases, leaving 18 bases between the germline ends. The CDR3 has 17 residues. CDR3 protein: CASSQDRSGGPGTEAFF. CDR3 bases: TGCGCCAGCAGCCAAGATAGGTCCGGGGGGCCGGGCACTGAAGCTTTCTTT.

This chain links TRBV5-6 with TRBJ1-4, with D possibly being TRBD1 (6 bases). The CDR3 is made up of 14 amino acids. V was trimmed by 3 bases and J by 7 bases, leaving 13 bases between them. The germline CDR1 and CDR2 sequences are SGHDT and YYEEEE. The CDR3 region is CASSSQGRGEKLFF. Here the CDR3 DNA reads TGTGCCAGCAGCTCCCAGGGGCGCGGTGAAAAACTGTTTTTT.

Regarding this clone: One end of the junction does not line up with germline, which may come from a read error. The chain is built from TRBV2 and TRBJ2-1, with TRBD2 matching over 7 bases. Germline V gene lookup returns CDR1 SNHLY and CDR2 FYNNEI. The CDR3 contains 15 residues. The CDR3 DNA reads as TGTGCCAGCAGTGATGGGCGGGGGTCCTCCAATGAGCAGTTCTTC. Translated: CASSDGRGSSNEQFF.

V is TRBV30 and J is TRBJ1-6; D possibly corresponds to TRBD1 (5 bases). This CDR3 is 14 amino acids long. V lost 3 bases, J lost 8 bases, and 14 bases lay in between. Per germline, CDR1 GTSNPN and CDR2 SVGIG (reference sequence). The CDR3 bases are TGTGCCTGGAGCCCGAGGGGAGGCGATTCACCCCTCCACTTT. Translated: CAWSPRGGDSPLHF.

The chain employs TRBV28 and TRBJ2-2; TRBD1 agrees at 7 bases. Germline-derived CDR1 and CDR2 are MDHEN and SYDVKM. V shed 6 bases and J 4 bases; nucleotides not matched to a gene: 11. This CDR3 spans 16 amino acids. This CDR3 is CASSLGTASSTGELFF. Written as DNA, the CDR3 is TGTGCCAGCAGCCTAGGGACAGCCTCGAGCACCGGGGAGCTGTTTTTT.

The rearrangement uses TRBV7-2 and TRBJ1-3; no definite D call. Germline loops: CDR1 SGHTA, CDR2 FQGNSA. CDR3 size: 16 residues. The germline V and J ends were trimmed by 2 bases and 0 bases, with 11 bases remaining between them. CDR3 sequence (DNA): TGTGCCAGCAGCTTATTGGAGTCGAACTCTGGAAACACCATATATTTT. It is translated as CASSLLESNSGNTIYF.

The J gene is TRBJ2-7, the V gene TRBV27; 8 bases line up with TRBD2. Germline CDR1 and CDR2: MNHEY and SMNVEV (reference sequence). Losses at the gene ends were 7 bases for V and 2 bases for J; bases not matched to a gene: 16. This CDR3 has 17 amino acids. The CDR3 bases are TGTGCCAGCACCCTCCCCTACGGGGGGGAGGGGACCTACGAGCAGTACTTC. It encodes CASTLPYGGEGTYEQYF.

V is TRBV10-1 and J is TRBJ2-1, with 10 bases identical to TRBD1. Unmatched junction bases numbered 4, after V lost 2 bases and J lost 6 bases. Germline assignment: CDR1 WNHNN and CDR2 SYGVQD (reference sequence). The CDR3 is 15 residues long. In DNA form, the CDR3 reads TGCGCCAGCAGTGAGGGGGGACAGGGGAGCAATGAGCAGTTCTTC. It codes for CASSEGGQGSNEQFF.

The chain joins TRBV19 to TRBJ2-7; TRBD1 agrees at 7 bases. The CDR3 length is 15 residues. The J segment lost 4 bases and the V segment lost 2 bases, leaving 8 bases of the junction unmatched. In germline, CDR1 is LNHDA, CDR2 SQIVND (reference sequence). CDR3 protein: CASSIKRGQEYEQYF. In DNA, the CDR3 is TGTGCCAGTAGTATAAAGCGAGGACAGGAATACGAGCAGTACTTC.

The chain employs TRBV30 and TRBJ1-2, with 7 bases lining up with TRBD1. V dropped 3 bases and J dropped 6; count of bases not matched to a gene: 7. CDR1 is GTSNPN and CDR2 is SVGIG in the germline V gene (reference sequence). The CDR3 has 13 residues. The CDR3 nucleotides are TGTGCCTGGAGCGCCTCTACAGGGGATGGCTACACCTTC. Protein sequence: CAWSASTGDGYTF.

This chain links TRBV3-1 (or the pseudogene TRBV3-2) with TRBJ2-7; 7 bases match TRBD1. The germline V gene encodes CDR1 LGHDT and CDR2 YNNKEL (reference sequence). J lost 6 bases, V lost 0 bases, and 8 bases had no gene match. The CDR3 consists of 15 residues. The CDR3 loop reads CASSQEGQGEFEQYF. The CDR3 DNA follows: TGTGCCAGCAGCCAAGAAGGTCAGGGGGAGTTCGAGCAGTACTTC.

This clone was detected ten times or more. The rearrangement links TRBV30 to TRBJ1-2; D is unclear. Trimming removed 2 bases from V and 1 base from J, with 8 bases in between. There are 13 residues in the CDR3. The germline V gene has CDR1 GTSNPN and CDR2 SVGIG (reference sequence). CDR3 bases: TGTGCCTGGAGTCAGGACTATAACTATGGCTACACCTTC. Translation gives CAWSQDYNYGYTF.

The rearrangement joins TRBV4-1 to TRBJ2-7; 8 bases line up with TRBD1. V shed 0 bases and J 3 bases; nucleotides not matched to a gene: 10. Germline V gives CDR1 MGHRA, CDR2 YSYEKL. The CDR3 runs to 17 residues. The CDR3 DNA follows: TGCGCCAGCAGCCAAGATCCCGGCAGGGGGCTTGGCTACGAGCAGTACTTC. It encodes CASSQDPGRGLGYEQYF.

This clone was counted a few times. The chain combines TRBV6-5 with TRBJ1-5; weak D call: TRBD1 (6 bases). In germline, CDR1 is MNHEY, CDR2 SVGAGI. This CDR3 is built from 13 residues. V was shortened by 6 bases and J by 8 bases, with 14 bases between the two germline ends. The CDR3 DNA reads as TGTGCCAGCAGGAGGGGGACCTCGGAGCCCCAGCATTTT. It is translated as CASRRGTSEPQHF.

CDR3 in DNA: TGTGCCTGGAGTGAGAGGAGCTCCTATAATTCACCCCTCCACTTT. It encodes CAWSERSSYNSPLHF. The chain combines TRBV30 with TRBJ1-6; no firm D call. Germline V lookup: CDR1 GTSNPN, CDR2 SVGIG (reference sequence). This CDR3 contains 15 residues. V was cut by 1 base and J by 0 bases, with 7 bases left in between. The full variable domain, its missing parts supplied by reference TRBV30 and TRBJ1-6, is SQTIHQWPATLVQPVGSPLSLECTVEGTSNPNLYWYRQAAGRGLQLLFYSVGIGQISSEVPQNLSASRPQDRQFILSSKKLLLSDSGFYLCAWSERSSYNSPLHFGNGTRLTVT.

V and J are TRBV5-6 and TRBJ1-1, with 8 bases fitting TRBD1. Germline V gives CDR1 SGHDT, CDR2 YYEEEE. This CDR3 contains 16 residues. V gave up 5 bases and J gave up 5 bases; unmatched junction bases: 14. CDR3 region: CASRLSPGTGRTEAFF. CDR3 nucleotide sequence: TGTGCCAGCAGGTTGTCACCCGGGACAGGAAGGACTGAAGCTTTCTTT.

V usage is TRBV5-1 and J usage is TRBJ1-1, with D uncertain. V lost 5 bases, J lost 5 bases, and 13 bases lay in between. The CDR3 contains 13 residues. Germline V gives CDR1 SGHRS, CDR2 YFSETQ. This CDR3 is CASRRLGRTEAFF. CDR3 bases: TGCGCCAGCAGACGACTCGGGAGGACTGAAGCTTTCTTT.

This clone was seen just once. The chain uses TRBV5-1 and TRBJ1-1, with unresolved D. The germline CDR1 and CDR2 sequences are SGHRS and YFSETQ. With 0 bases removed from V and 1 base from J, the gap between germline ends came to 10 bases. The CDR3 spans 15 residues. The CDR3 protein is CASSLAGRSNTEAFF. CDR3 in DNA: TGCGCCAGCAGCTTGGCAGGCAGGTCGAACACTGAAGCTTTCTTT.

The CDR3: CASSLLGQGPSGYTF. CDR3 DNA: TGTGCCAGCAGCCTCCTGGGACAGGGCCCCTCGGGCTACACCTTC. The chain couples TRBV6-2 or TRBV6-3 to TRBJ1-2; 9 bases line up with TRBD1. CDR3 size: 15 residues. V was clipped by 6 bases and J by 8 bases; unmatched bases: 13. Germline V CDR1 and CDR2: MNHEY, SVGEGT.

The rearrangement uses TRBV5-5 and TRBJ2-5, with 8 positions matching TRBD2. The CDR3 runs to 15 residues. The germline V gene encodes CDR1 SGHKS and CDR2 YYEKEE (reference sequence). The junction had 8 bases not matched to a gene; V was cut back by 3 bases and J by 4 bases. The DNA for the CDR3 is TGTGCCAGCAGCTCCTTTGCCGGGGGGGCAGAGACCCAGTACTTC. This codes for CASSSFAGGAETQYF.

The rearrangement uses TRBV7-2 and TRBJ2-1, with a possible D match to TRBD2 (7 bases). The CDR3 contains 15 residues. In germline, CDR1 is SGHTA, CDR2 FQGNSA. With 1 base removed from V and 8 bases from J, the gap between germline ends came to 15 bases. The CDR3 DNA follows: TGTGCCAGCAGCTTAGGGGGGGGCGGCCGGGATGAGCAGTTCTTC. This translates into CASSLGGGGRDEQFF.

The chain links TRBV29-1 to TRBJ1-2, with 11 bases identical to TRBD1. The V gene end was trimmed by 3 bases and the J gene end by 7 bases; junction bases not matched to a gene: 4. Germline assignment: CDR1 SQVTM and CDR2 ANQGSEA. The CDR3 spans 13 residues. CDR3 nucleotide sequence: TGCAGCGTTGACACCGGGACAGGGGGTGGCTACACCTTC. It yields the protein CSVDTGTGGGYTF.

This chain links TRBV2 with TRBJ1-1; 7 bases align to TRBD1. This CDR3 comprises 15 residues. Per the germline V gene, CDR1 is SNHLY and CDR2 is FYNNEI. The V gene end was trimmed by 4 bases and the J gene end by 4 bases; junction bases not matched to a gene: 9. CDR3 nucleotide sequence: TGTGCCAGCAGTGGTTCCGCAGGGGGGTTCACTGAAGCTTTCTTT. Its protein product is CASSGSAGGFTEAFF.

V gene TRBV30 combines with J gene TRBJ2-1; the D is unclear. V lost 3 bases and J 0 bases, leaving 6 bases between the germline ends. The V gene's germline CDR1 is GTSNPN and CDR2 SVGIG (reference sequence). The CDR3 consists of 13 residues. In DNA, the CDR3 is TGTGCCTGGAGCGCTAGCTCCTACAATGAGCAGTTCTTC. Its protein is CAWSASSYNEQFF.